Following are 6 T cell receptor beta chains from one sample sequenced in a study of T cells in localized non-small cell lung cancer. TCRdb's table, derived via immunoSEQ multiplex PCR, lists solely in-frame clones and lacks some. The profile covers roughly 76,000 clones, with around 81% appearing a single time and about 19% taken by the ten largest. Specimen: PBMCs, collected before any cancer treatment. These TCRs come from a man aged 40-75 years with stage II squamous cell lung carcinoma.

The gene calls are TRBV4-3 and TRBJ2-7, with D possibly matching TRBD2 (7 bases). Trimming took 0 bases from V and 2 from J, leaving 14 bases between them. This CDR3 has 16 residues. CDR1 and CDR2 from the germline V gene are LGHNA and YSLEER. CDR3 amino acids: CASSQEGRGLPYEQYF. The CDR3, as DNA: TGCGCCAGCAGCCAAGAGGGGCGGGGGCTGCCCTACGAGCAGTACTTC.

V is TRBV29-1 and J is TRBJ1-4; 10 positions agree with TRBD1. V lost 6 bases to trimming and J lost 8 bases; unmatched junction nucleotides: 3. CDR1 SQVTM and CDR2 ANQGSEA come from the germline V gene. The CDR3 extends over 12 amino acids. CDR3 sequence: CSVRDRGEKLFF. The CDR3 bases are TGCAGCGTCAGGGACAGGGGAGAAAAACTGTTTTTT.

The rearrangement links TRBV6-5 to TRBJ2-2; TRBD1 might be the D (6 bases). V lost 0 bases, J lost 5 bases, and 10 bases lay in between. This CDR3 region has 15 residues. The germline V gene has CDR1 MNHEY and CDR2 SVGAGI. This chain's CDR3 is CASSYSWGRTGELFF. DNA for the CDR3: TGTGCCAGCAGTTACTCTTGGGGGCGGACCGGGGAGCTGTTTTTT.

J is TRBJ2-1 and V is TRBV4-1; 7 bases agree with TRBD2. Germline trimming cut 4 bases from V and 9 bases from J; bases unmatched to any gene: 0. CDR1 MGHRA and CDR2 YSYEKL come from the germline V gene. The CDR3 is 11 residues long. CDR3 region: CASSREGEQFF. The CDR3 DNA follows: TGCGCCAGCAGCCGGGAGGGTGAGCAGTTCTTC.

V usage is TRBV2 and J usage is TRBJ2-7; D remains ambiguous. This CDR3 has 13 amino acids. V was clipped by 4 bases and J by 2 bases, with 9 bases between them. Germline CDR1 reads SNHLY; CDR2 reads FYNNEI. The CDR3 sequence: CASSVVAAYEQYF. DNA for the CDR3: TGTGCCAGCAGTGTAGTGGCAGCCTACGAGCAGTACTTC.

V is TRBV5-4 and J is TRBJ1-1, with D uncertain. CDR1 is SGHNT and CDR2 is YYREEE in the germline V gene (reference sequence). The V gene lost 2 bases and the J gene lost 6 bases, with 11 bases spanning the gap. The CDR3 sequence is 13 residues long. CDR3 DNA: TGTGCCAGCAGCTTCCCCGGGGTCGCTGAAGCTTTCTTT. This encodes CASSFPGVAEAFF.